Listed here are 29 T cell receptor beta chains from one sample, sequenced in a study of shared clonotypes between healthy human individuals. Here immunoSEQ multiplex PCR was the method, and the copy in TCRdb shows in-frame clones only, minus some. The table includes roughly 2 million clones, about 95% detected once. Sequenced sample: naive CD4+ T cells sorted from blood. The subset here: CD45RA+ positively selected. Receptors originate from a man aged 18 to 35 in good health.

The rearrangement joins TRBV4-3 to TRBJ1-4; D is perhaps TRBD1 (5 bases). Between the trimmed V and J ends, which lost 4 bases and 5 bases, there was a span of 11 bases. The CDR3 runs 14 residues. Germline V lookup: CDR1 LGHNA, CDR2 YSLEER. CDR3 amino acids: CASSRQGYNEKLFF. CDR3 bases: TGCGCCAGCAGCCGCCAGGGTTACAATGAAAAACTGTTTTTT.

This chain joins TRBV7-2 and TRBJ2-2; D is undetermined. The CDR3 spans 14 residues. The V and J ends lost 1 base and 5 bases respectively, with 8 bases between them. Germline V lookup: CDR1 SGHTA, CDR2 FQGNSA. CDR3 sequence reads: CASSLDFTTGELFF. Here the CDR3 DNA reads TGTGCCAGCAGCTTAGACTTTACTACCGGGGAGCTGTTTTTT.

V gene TRBV7-2 combines with J gene TRBJ2-5; 8 bases match TRBD2. CDR1 and CDR2 (germline): SGHTA, FQGNSA. J lost 5 bases, V lost 5 bases, and 10 bases had no gene match. This CDR3 comprises 15 residues. The CDR3 sequence is CASSLTSGTRETQYF. The CDR3 region has the DNA TGTGCCAGCAGCCTCACTAGCGGAACCAGGGAGACCCAGTACTTC.

The chain links TRBV11-2 to TRBJ2-2; no reliable D call. The CDR3 contains 14 residues. Trimming left V 8 bases short and J 2 bases short, with 12 bases between. Per germline, CDR1 SGHAT and CDR2 FQNNGV. CDR3 in DNA: TGTGCCAGCGGAATTACACCAAACACCGGGGAGCTGTTTTTT. It specifies CASGITPNTGELFF.

The chain is built from TRBV5-8 and TRBJ1-5; TRBD1 is a possible D gene (5 bases). Trimming left V 4 bases short and J 7 bases short, with 12 bases between. The CDR3 runs to 13 residues. From germline, CDR1 is SGHTS and CDR2 YDEGEE. In nucleotides, the CDR3 is TGTGCCAGCAGCCGAGGCAGGGAGCAGCCCCAGCATTTT. Encoded protein: CASSRGREQPQHF.

Comment on this clone: This sequence may be a read error, since a much larger clone differs from it by one base. Other DNA sequences within the sample encode an identical CDR3. The chain combines TRBV11-2 with TRBJ1-1, with D unresolved. V was shortened by 4 bases and J by 1 base, with 4 bases between the two germline ends. Germline lookup yields CDR1 SGHAT and CDR2 FQNNGV. The CDR3 runs to 12 residues. The CDR3 here is CASSSQNTEAFF. The CDR3 nucleotides are TGTGCCAGCAGCTCCCAGAACACTGAAGCTTTCTTT.

This clone was counted a single time. This chain connects TRBV6-5 to TRBJ2-3, with 8 bases matching TRBD2. Trimming took 6 bases from V and 2 from J; bases not matched to a gene: 4. This CDR3 is built from 14 residues. Per the germline V gene, CDR1 is MNHEY and CDR2 is SVGAGI. The DNA of the CDR3 is TGTGCCAGCAGGAGACTAGCGTCCACAGATACGCAGTATTTT. Protein: CASRRLASTDTQYF.

The chain joins TRBV7-9 to TRBJ2-7; D possibly corresponds to TRBD1 (6 bases). The germline V and J ends were trimmed by 4 bases and 5 bases, with 18 bases remaining between them. The V gene's germline CDR1 is SEHNR and CDR2 FQNEAQ (reference sequence). The CDR3 is 15 amino acids. This CDR3 reads CASSSFGGRGDEQYF. CDR3 sequence (DNA): TGTGCCAGCAGCTCGTTTGGGGGCCGAGGGGACGAGCAGTACTTC.

The V call is TRBV29-1, the J call TRBJ2-1; a weak D match, TRBD2 (5 bases). V dropped 8 bases and J dropped 4 bases, with 18 bases sitting between them. This CDR3 has 14 amino acids. CDR1 SQVTM and CDR2 ANQGSEA come from the germline V gene. CDR3 DNA sequence: TGCAGCCTCAGTCTAGCTACCCTTTACAATGAGCAGTTCTTC. It encodes CSLSLATLYNEQFF.

The CDR3 is CASLLANSGNTIYF. CDR3 nucleotide sequence: TGTGCCAGCCTTCTCGCCAACTCTGGAAACACCATATATTTT. The V call is TRBV6-1, the J call TRBJ1-3; D ambiguous. CDR3 length equals 14 residues. The germline V and J ends were trimmed by 8 bases and 0 bases, with 11 bases remaining between them. Germline CDR1 is MNHNS and CDR2 is SASEGT.

As concerns this clone: The same CDR3 can be traced to other DNA sequences in this sample. V usage is TRBV6-1 and J usage is TRBJ1-5; possible D gene TRBD1, 5 bases. Per germline, CDR1 MNHNS and CDR2 SASEGT. The length of the CDR3 is 15 residues. Trimming pared 5 bases from V and 1 base from J, leaving 12 bases between. The CDR3 here is CASSPGQGSNQPQHF. In DNA, the CDR3 is TGTGCCAGCAGTCCGGGGCAGGGAAGCAATCAGCCCCAGCATTTT.

The V and J genes are TRBV7-8 and TRBJ1-1; the D gene is possibly TRBD1 (6 bases). The CDR3 is made up of 13 amino acids. Germline CDR1 and CDR2: SGHVS and FQNEAQ. The V gene lost 2 bases and the J gene lost 8 bases, with 12 bases spanning the gap. The CDR3 DNA follows: TGTGCCAGCAGCTTACACAGGGTTGGAGAAGCTTTCTTT. This translates into CASSLHRVGEAFF.

DNA of the CDR3: TGTGCCAGCAGCGGGACAGCTAATTCACCCCTCCACTTT. As protein: CASSGTANSPLHF. The chain uses TRBV7-2 and TRBJ1-6; 7 bases align to TRBD1. CDR3 length: 13 amino acids. Germline V CDR1 and CDR2: SGHTA, FQGNSA. With V trimmed by 5 bases and J by 6 bases, 1 base remained unmatched.

This clone was seen only once. Here the CDR3 DNA reads TGTGCCAGCAGCTTAGGAAGGGCGACCGGGGAGCTGTTTTTT. Translation gives CASSLGRATGELFF. The genes are TRBV7-2 and TRBJ2-2, with D unresolved. Looked up from germline, CDR1 is SGHTA and CDR2 is FQGNSA. V was pared by 1 base and J by 5 bases, with 8 bases between. This CDR3 has 14 residues.

The J gene is TRBJ2-1, the V gene TRBV5-1; D is possibly TRBD2 (6 bases). Trimming took off 3 bases at V and 0 bases at J, with 10 bases between the two ends. The CDR3 has 15 amino acids. Germline V gene data show CDR1 as SGHRS and CDR2 as YFSETQ. The CDR3 here is CASSSGGPSYNEQFF. The CDR3 nucleotides read TGCGCCAGCAGCTCCGGAGGGCCCTCCTACAATGAGCAGTTCTTC.

V usage is TRBV18 and J usage is TRBJ1-3; D is possibly TRBD1 (5 bases). Germline V gene data show CDR1 as KGHSH and CDR2 as LQKENI. V shed 5 bases and J shed 3 bases, with 14 bases lying between them. The CDR3 totals 15 residues. CDR3 nucleotides: TGTGCCAGCTCAAAGACCCGGGACGGTGGAAACACCATATATTTT. This sequence encodes CASSKTRDGGNTIYF.

This clone was detected only a few times. The chain uses TRBV7-6 and TRBJ2-3, with a possible D match to TRBD1 (6 bases). The germline V gene encodes CDR1 SGHVS and CDR2 FNYEAQ. The CDR3 is 15 residues long. V lost 3 bases, J lost 1 base, and 11 bases lay in between. The CDR3 reads CASSFWGQGTDTQYF. The DNA of the CDR3 is TGTGCCAGCAGCTTTTGGGGGCAGGGCACAGATACGCAGTATTTT.

For this clone: Other DNA sequences within the sample encode an identical CDR3. The chain carries TRBV7-2 and TRBJ2-2; the D is unclear. The germline V gene has CDR1 SGHTA and CDR2 FQGNSA. V lost 3 bases and J lost 3, with 8 bases in between. CDR3 length equals 14 residues. The CDR3 loop reads CASSLGSHTGELFF. CDR3 DNA: TGTGCCAGCAGCTTGGGCTCCCACACCGGGGAGCTGTTTTTT.

The chain combines TRBV7-8 with TRBJ1-5, with D perhaps matching TRBD1 (5 bases). The CDR3 covers 17 residues. The germline CDR1 and CDR2 sequences are SGHVS and FQNEAQ. The ends were cut back, 1 base at V and 4 bases at J, with 17 bases in the middle. DNA for the CDR3: TGTGCCAGCAGCTTAGAATGGGGCCAGGGCGAGAATCAGCCCCAGCATTTT. The encoded protein is CASSLEWGQGENQPQHF. The full variable domain, with the rest looked up from reference TRBV7-8 and TRBJ1-5, is GAGVSQSPRYKVAKRGQDVALRCDPISGHVSLFWYQQALGQGPEFLTYFQNEAQLDKSGLPSDRFFAERPEGSVSTLKIQRTQQEDSAVYLCASSLEWGQGENQPQHFGDGTRLSIL.

The V and J genes are TRBV7-9 and TRBJ2-1; 11 positions agree with TRBD2. Trimming cost V 1 base and J 7 bases; bases outside gene matches: 3. In germline, CDR1 is SEHNR, CDR2 FQNEAQ (reference sequence). This CDR3 contains 15 residues. The CDR3 protein is CASSLVASGRNEQFF. The CDR3 nucleotides read TGTGCCAGCAGCTTAGTGGCTAGCGGGAGGAATGAGCAGTTCTTC.

The rearrangement joins TRBV5-1 to TRBJ2-2; a weak D match, TRBD2 (6 bases). V was cut by 0 bases and J by 7 bases, with 13 bases left in between. The germline V gene has CDR1 SGHRS and CDR2 YFSETQ. This CDR3 is built from 15 residues. Here the CDR3 DNA reads TGCGCCAGCAGCTTGGCACTAGCCGCGGGCGGGGAGCTGTTTTTT. Translated: CASSLALAAGGELFF. The full variable domain, completed using reference TRBV5-1 and TRBJ2-2, is KAGVTQTPRYLIKTRGQQVTLSCSPISGHRSVSWYQQTPGQGLQFLFEYFSETQRNKGNFPGRFSGRQFSNSRSEMNVSTLELGDSALYLCASSLALAAGGELFFGEGSRLTVL.

The chain recombines TRBV27 with TRBJ1-5, with 7 nucleotides matching TRBD1. Trimming removed 6 bases from V and 4 bases from J; junction bases left unmatched: 9. Germline V CDR1 and CDR2: MNHEY, SMNVEV (reference sequence). The length of the CDR3 is 15 residues. CDR3 protein: CASRPGQATNQPQHF. The CDR3 DNA is TGTGCCAGCAGACCTGGACAGGCAACAAATCAGCCCCAGCATTTT.

This chain joins TRBV6-1 and TRBJ2-2, with D possibly TRBD2 on 5 matching bases. Germline-derived CDR1 and CDR2 are MNHNS and SASEGT. V was trimmed by 6 bases and J by 1 base, leaving 9 bases between them. This CDR3 has 14 amino acids. In nucleotides, the CDR3 is TGTGCCAGCAGGAGGAGCGGGAACACCGGGGAGCTGTTTTTT. Translated: CASRRSGNTGELFF.

The rearrangement links TRBV5-1 to TRBJ2-5, with TRBD1 matching 7 bases. The junction had 4 bases not matched to a gene; V was cut back by 2 bases and J by 6 bases. This CDR3 has 13 amino acids. CDR1 and CDR2 from the germline V gene are SGHRS and YFSETQ. The CDR3 region is CASSFGQAQTQYF. The CDR3 DNA follows: TGCGCCAGCAGCTTCGGACAGGCACAGACCCAGTACTTC.

The chain combines TRBV28 with TRBJ2-1; maybe TRBD2 (5 bases). Germline V gene sequence: CDR1 MDHEN, CDR2 SYDVKM. V shed 8 bases and J shed 1 base, with 9 bases lying between them. This CDR3 spans 13 amino acids. DNA for the CDR3: TGTGCCAGCTTCGGGGTTTCCTACAATGAGCAGTTCTTC. Translated: CASFGVSYNEQFF.

Only one count was recorded for this clone. This chain joins TRBV18 and TRBJ1-1, with a weak D call TRBD1 (5 bases). Trimming stripped 1 base from V and 3 bases from J, with 15 bases between. The length of the CDR3 is 16 residues. The V gene's germline CDR1 is KGHSH and CDR2 LQKENI. The CDR3 DNA sequence: TGTGCCAGCTCACCACTAGGGACGGGGTCGGACACTGAAGCTTTCTTT. Its translation is CASSPLGTGSDTEAFF.

The table lists this clone with a count of one. The chain has TRBV7-9 and TRBJ1-4; D not resolved. Looked up from germline, CDR1 is SEHNR and CDR2 is FQNEAQ (reference sequence). The V and J ends lost 10 bases and 4 bases respectively, with 16 bases between them. CDR3 length: 14 amino acids. The CDR3 loop reads CATTNRADNEKLFF. CDR3 DNA: TGTGCCACCACCAACCGGGCCGATAATGAAAAACTGTTTTTT.

This chain uses TRBV7-9 with TRBJ2-2; the D is unclear. CDR1 and CDR2 from the germline V gene are SEHNR and FQNEAQ (reference sequence). The CDR3 spans 15 residues. Between the trimmed V and J ends, which lost 5 bases and 3 bases, there was a span of 13 bases. CDR3: CASSPAGYYTGELFF. The CDR3 region has the DNA TGTGCCAGCAGCCCCGCTGGATACTACACCGGGGAGCTGTTTTTT.

V is TRBV21-1 and J is TRBJ2-1; the D segment call TRBD1 is taken from the table without a DNA check. TRBV21-1 is listed as a pseudogene. The CDR3 loop spans 14 amino acids. The CDR3 here is CASSKGDRGNEQFF. CDR3 nucleotide sequence: TGTGCCAGCAGCAAAGGGGACAGGGGCAATGAGCAGTTCTTC.